This T cell receptor beta chain was recovered during a study of blood T cell repertoires in COVID-19. This clone was counted a few times. Trimming pared 5 bases from V and 4 bases from J, leaving 23 bases between. CDR3 size: 17 residues. Germline CDR1 reads LGHDT; CDR2 reads YNNKEL (reference sequence). Assay: immunoSEQ multiplex PCR; the TCRdb copy retains only in-frame clones and omits some. The table records 95,000 to 150,000 clones, roughly 84% of them present only once. The sequencing input was PBMCs or T cells enriched from blood (not recorded which). This sequence was found in a woman aged 25 to 39 who had recovered from COVID-19. The rearrangement links TRBV3-1 (or the pseudogene TRBV3-2) to TRBJ1-1, with D possibly TRBD1 on 6 matching bases. The CDR3 region is CASSFHREGRGGTEAFF. The CDR3 region has the DNA TGTGCCAGCAGCTTTCATCGGGAGGGAAGGGGGGGCACTGAAGCTTTCTTT.